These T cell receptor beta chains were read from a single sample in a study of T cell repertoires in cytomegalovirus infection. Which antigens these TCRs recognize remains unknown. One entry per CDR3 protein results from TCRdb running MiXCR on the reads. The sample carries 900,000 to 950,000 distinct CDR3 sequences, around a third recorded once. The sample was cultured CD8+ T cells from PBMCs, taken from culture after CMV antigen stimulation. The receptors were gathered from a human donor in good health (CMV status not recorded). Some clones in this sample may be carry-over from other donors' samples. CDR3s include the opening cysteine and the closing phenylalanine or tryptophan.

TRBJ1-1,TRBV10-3,CAISDTLDGATEAFF
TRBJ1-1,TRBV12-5,CASVLAGTEAFF
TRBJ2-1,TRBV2,CASRTGGGHGEQFF
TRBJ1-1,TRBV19,CASSADSGGTEAFF
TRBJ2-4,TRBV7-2,CASRSTGLAKNIQYF
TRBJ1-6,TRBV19,CASSTPAPYSYNSPLHF
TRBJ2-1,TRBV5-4,CASSLWDGLYNEQFF
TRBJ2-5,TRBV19,CASMGTSGEKETQYF
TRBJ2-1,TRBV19,CASSRGRSSYNEQFF
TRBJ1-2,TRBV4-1,CASSPRATGILIVYGYTF
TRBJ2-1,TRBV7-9,CASSFRTGHGNEQFF